Presented here are 19 T cell receptor beta chains from one specimen sequenced in a study of monozygotic twins with inflammatory bowel disease. After re-calling the 5' RACE reads, TCRdb lists one entry per CDR3 protein, DNA absent. This sample's table reports around 370,000 distinct CDR3 sequences. The sample comprised blood. The receptor set was obtained from a human donor with ulcerative colitis or Crohn's disease, or a healthy co-twin of an affected twin (not recorded which).

The V and J genes are TRBV20-1 and TRBJ2-5; checking the TCRdb D call of TRBD1 is not possible without DNA. CDR1 is DFQATT, CDR2 SNEGSKA, per germline (reference sequence). The CDR3 runs to 16 residues. CDR3 in amino acids: CSAPTRDRGPQETQYF.

The chain is built from TRBV15 and TRBJ2-1; as DNA is missing, the TRBD1 call by TCRdb cannot be tested. The CDR3 is 16 residues long. Germline CDR1 reads LNHNV; CDR2 reads YYDKDF (reference sequence). The CDR3: CATSRRVQGPYNEQFF.

The V gene is TRBV12-3 or TRBV12-4, the J gene TRBJ2-1; TCRdb's D call, TRBD2, is unchecked because there is no DNA. This CDR3 has 14 amino acids. CDR3 sequence reads: CASSKYRGGNEQFF.

The V gene is TRBV7-2, the J gene TRBJ2-3; TCRdb proposes TRBD2, but this gene call is untestable without DNA. Per germline, CDR1 SGHTA and CDR2 FQGNSA. The CDR3 covers 15 residues. The chain's CDR3 is CASTLGLVPADTQYF. The variable domain in full, with the rest retrieved from reference TRBV7-2 and TRBJ2-3, is GAGVSQSPSNKVTEKGKDVELRCDPISGHTALYWYRQSLGQGLEFLIYFQGNSAPDKSGLPSDRFSAERTGGSVSTLTIQRTQQEDSAVYLCASTLGLVPADTQYFGPGTRLTVL.

The chain combines TRBV4-1 with TRBJ1-5. The CDR3 has 15 amino acids. In germline, CDR1 is MGHRA, CDR2 YSYEKL. The CDR3 protein is CASSQVRGANQHQHF.

The chain links TRBV27 to TRBJ2-7; lacking DNA, the TRBD2 call made by TCRdb goes unchecked. From germline, CDR1 is MNHEY and CDR2 SMNVEV (reference sequence). The CDR3 has 17 amino acids. The CDR3 loop is CASSLSPVLRGVSEQYF.

The chain couples TRBV4-3 to TRBJ2-7; TCRdb's D gene call, TRBD1, goes unchecked for lack of DNA. CDR3 length: 15 residues. CDR1 and CDR2 from the germline V gene are LGHNA and YSLEER. CDR3 loop: CASSQETGTFYEQYF.

The chain recombines TRBV7-7 with TRBJ2-3; as DNA is missing, the TRBD1 call by TCRdb cannot be tested. The CDR3 loop spans 15 amino acids. Per germline, CDR1 SSHAT and CDR2 FNYEAQ (reference sequence). CDR3 sequence: CASSLGGAGTDTQYF.

V and J are TRBV12-3 or TRBV12-4 and TRBJ2-4; TCRdb indicates TRBD1, and absent DNA this call remains unverified. CDR3 length equals 15 residues. This chain's CDR3 is CASRMVGGLGNIQYF.

The chain combines TRBV5-1 with TRBJ2-4. Germline V CDR1 and CDR2: SGHRS, YFSETQ. The CDR3 sequence is 16 residues long. The CDR3 protein is CASSLVWGGAKNIQYF.

The chain has TRBV10-3 and TRBJ1-5; the D gene TCRdb calls, TRBD1, cannot be checked with no DNA. Germline CDR1 ENHRY, CDR2 SYGVKD. The CDR3 is made up of 15 amino acids. The CDR3 sequence: CAIRGGTGSNQPQHF.

The gene calls are TRBV12-3 or TRBV12-4 and TRBJ1-2. The length of the CDR3 is 11 residues. CDR3 protein: CASKSPWGYTF.

The gene calls are TRBV4-3 and TRBJ1-2; the TCRdb call, TRBD1, lacks DNA for checking. The CDR3 contains 15 residues. The germline V gene encodes CDR1 LGHNA and CDR2 YSLEER. CDR3 sequence: CASSQLTGGVGGYTF.

The rearrangement links TRBV5-1 to TRBJ2-7; TCRdb gives TRBD1 as the D gene, but with no DNA this cannot be confirmed. The V gene's germline CDR1 is SGHRS and CDR2 YFSETQ. The CDR3 loop spans 15 amino acids. The CDR3 reads CASSLEVSPSYEQYF.

The chain combines TRBV19 with TRBJ2-1; the D call of TRBD1 rests on TCRdb alone, since no DNA is present to check it. In germline, CDR1 is LNHDA, CDR2 SQIVND (reference sequence). The CDR3 extends over 15 amino acids. CDR3: CASSIVGAGYNEQFF.

J is TRBJ2-3 and V is TRBV20-1; TCRdb outputs TRBD1, but without DNA this stays unchecked. The CDR3 is 14 amino acids. Germline CDR1 is DFQATT and CDR2 is SNEGSKA (reference sequence). CDR3 residues: CSASGGAVTDTQYF.

The chain's CDR3 is CASSLEGTSSYEQYF. This chain connects TRBV11-2 to TRBJ2-7. The length of the CDR3 is 15 residues. Germline CDR1 and CDR2: SGHAT and FQNNGV.

The chain couples TRBV30 to TRBJ1-5; TCRdb's assignment of TRBD1 cannot be checked, as there is no DNA. The length of the CDR3 is 11 residues. CDR1 GTSNPN and CDR2 SVGIG come from the germline V gene (reference sequence). This CDR3 reads CAWRAGGALHF.

V is TRBV29-1 and J is TRBJ1-2; TCRdb's assignment of TRBD1 cannot be checked, as there is no DNA. Germline V gene lookup returns CDR1 SQVTM and CDR2 ANQGSEA. This CDR3 contains 13 residues. The CDR3 loop reads CSVVWTDNYGYTF.